The T cell receptor (beta chain) described here comes from a study of CD8 T cells in Susac syndrome. General observations from the study: When the CD4+ T cell repertoires of patients with Susac syndrome were examined, they did not show any clonal expansion.

Notes on this clonotype: What it recognizes is unknown.

The patients with Susac syndrome satisfied recently defined diagnostic criteria for either definite or probable disease. Random hexamers were used to reverse transcribe 0.5 to 1 ug of RNA. Amplification of the TCR beta CDR3 was carried out by immunoSEQ multiplex PCR, which spanned a total of 54 Vbeta and 13 Jbeta segments. TCRdb itself ran the immunoSEQ multiplex PCR reads through MiXCR, one entry per CDR3 protein. Found here are approximately 180,000 distinct CDR3 sequences, 85% to 95% of them singletons; the top ten hold 0.099%. The source is a human donor with Susac syndrome. The sequencing sample was made of CD4+ T cells from PBMCs.

The CDR3 region is CASSLGAIQETQYF. CDR3 nucleotide sequence: TGCGCCAGCAGCTTGGGGGCTATACAAGAGACCCAGTACTTC. V and J are TRBV5-1 and TRBJ2-5, with D unclear. The V and J ends lost 0 bases and 2 bases respectively, with 8 bases between them. The CDR3 extends over 14 amino acids. CDR1 and CDR2 from the germline V gene are SGHRS and YFSETQ.